The entry below gives a single T cell receptor beta chain sequence along with its context. Its antigen has not been determined. No much larger clonotype is one base removed from it; base qualities were not supplied. Collaborating institutions collected whole blood in K2EDTA tubes following their own protocols. For TCRbeta analysis, collaborator samples were shipped as frozen whole blood, as isolated PBMCs, or as DNA extracted from either sample type. The sample is drawn from a study of blood T cell repertoires in COVID-19 (dated by TCRdb to about 2020). About the full investigation: Samples covering the acute and convalescent phases of COVID-19 were provided by collaborators in the United States, Italy and Spain. The repertoires were released in a freely available public database intended as a resource for research on the immune response to SARS-CoV-2. The samples were drawn from the first 160 participants of the ongoing ImmuneRACE study and from over a thousand subjects provided by 6 global collaborators. Subjects who had been exposed to COVID-19, were actively infected with it, or had recovered from it provided the deeply sampled blood TCRbeta repertoires that made up the dataset. The prospective study material was composed of cDNA or gDNA derived from T cells, B-cell-depleted T cells, or PBMCs. Nearly every sample came with metadata listing a de-identified subject ID, COVID-19 status, age in years and sex. Where available, HLA class I and class II types were taken from metadata supplied by the sample provider and were not determined by assay-based typing.

Study-wide conclusions, independent of this receptor: The quantity of clinical and demographic metadata differed by source and by participant and was supplied without curation.

TCRbeta CDR3 regions were amplified from genomic DNA using the immunoSEQ Assay, a bias-controlled multiplex PCR. The authors' analysis ran thus. The number of nucleated cells in each sample was estimated from the amplification of reference gene primers within the assay. To quantify the absolute abundance of each unique TCRbeta CDR3 rearrangement, sequence reads were collapsed and filtered. Productive Simpson clonality was computed per sample as the square root of Simpson's diversity index over productive rearrangements. TCRdb limited this immuneACCESS table to in-frame rearrangements with V and J called. A share of clones is missing; checked studies link under half to unresolved V genes, and the rest is unexplained. The V and J calls and clone size are taken from that table; D and trimming were inferred from the DNA. A total of 150,000 to 200,000 clones appear in this sample, around three quarters of them only once. The ten largest make up 6.5% of the sample.

Trimming at the junction amounts to 9 bases on V and 5 bases on J, and the germline ends lie 13 bases apart. The CDR3 starts with the cysteine, ends with the phenylalanine, and has 12 residues. The kept DNA is CDR3 alone, 36 bases in frame from the first base. The CDR1 and CDR2 encoded by the germline V gene are LGHNA and YNFKEQ. The sample was peripheral blood. The chain uses TRBV4-2 and TRBJ2-5; the D gene is unclear. The receptor's source is an older man with active or convalescent COVID-19. The DNA reads TGTGCCAGGAAGCTCGCCGTGGAGACCCAGTACTTC. Its protein is CARKLAVETQYF.